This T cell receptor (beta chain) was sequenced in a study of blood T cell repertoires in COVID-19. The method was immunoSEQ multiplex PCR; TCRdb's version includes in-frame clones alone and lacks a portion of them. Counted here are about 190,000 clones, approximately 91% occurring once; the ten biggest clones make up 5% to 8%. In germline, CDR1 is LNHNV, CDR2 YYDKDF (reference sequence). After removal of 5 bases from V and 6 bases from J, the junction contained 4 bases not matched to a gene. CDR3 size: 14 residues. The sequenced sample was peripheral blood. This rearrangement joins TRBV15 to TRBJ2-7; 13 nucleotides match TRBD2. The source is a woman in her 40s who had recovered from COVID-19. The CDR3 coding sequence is TGTGCCACCAGCCGGACTAGCGGGAGTTCCGAGCAGTACTTC. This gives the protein CATSRTSGSSEQYF.